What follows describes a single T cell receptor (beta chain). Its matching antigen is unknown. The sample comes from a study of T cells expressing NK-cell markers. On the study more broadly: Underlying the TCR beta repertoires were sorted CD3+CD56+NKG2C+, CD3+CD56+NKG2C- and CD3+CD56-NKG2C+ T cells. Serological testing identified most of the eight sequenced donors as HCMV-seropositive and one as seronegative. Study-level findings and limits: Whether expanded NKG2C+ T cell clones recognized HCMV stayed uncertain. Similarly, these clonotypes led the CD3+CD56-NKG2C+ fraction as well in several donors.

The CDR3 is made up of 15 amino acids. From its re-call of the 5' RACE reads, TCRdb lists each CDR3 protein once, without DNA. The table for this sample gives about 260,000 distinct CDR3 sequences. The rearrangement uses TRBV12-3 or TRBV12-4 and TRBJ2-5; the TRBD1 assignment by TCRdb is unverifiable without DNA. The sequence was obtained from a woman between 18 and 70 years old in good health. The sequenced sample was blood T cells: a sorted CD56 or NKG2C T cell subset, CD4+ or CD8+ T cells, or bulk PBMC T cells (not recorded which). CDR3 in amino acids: CASSLYVGGPQTQYF.